This T cell receptor (beta chain) appears in the sequencing data of a study of siplizumab effects on memory and regulatory T cells. Study-wide findings and caveats: Proliferating siplizumab-culture Treg suppressive function went unconfirmed. In roughly 75-95% of proliferating CD4+ or CD8+ clones, a naive or memory phenotype could not be assigned. Alloreactive sequences tracing back to unstimulated CD4+ memory cells were significantly reduced by siplizumab.

Per individual sample, about 10^5 TCR templates were assayed. The protocol was immunoSEQ multiplex PCR, while the TCRdb copy is restricted to in-frame clones and leaves out a portion. This sample has about 110,000 clones, with just over 90% found just once. Trimming cost V 5 bases and J 0 bases; bases outside gene matches: 7. The CDR3 sequence is 17 residues long. The germline V gene encodes CDR1 SGHVS and CDR2 FQNEAQ. In the case of this clone: The target antigen is unknown.

This chain links TRBV7-8 with TRBJ2-6, with 7 positions matching TRBD1. This TCR was sampled from a human donor in good health. The sample comprised Tregs sorted from blood. CDR3 DNA: TGTGCCAGCAGCCGAGGACAGGAAGGCTCTGGGGCCAACGTCCTGACTTTC. Translated: CASSRGQEGSGANVLTF.